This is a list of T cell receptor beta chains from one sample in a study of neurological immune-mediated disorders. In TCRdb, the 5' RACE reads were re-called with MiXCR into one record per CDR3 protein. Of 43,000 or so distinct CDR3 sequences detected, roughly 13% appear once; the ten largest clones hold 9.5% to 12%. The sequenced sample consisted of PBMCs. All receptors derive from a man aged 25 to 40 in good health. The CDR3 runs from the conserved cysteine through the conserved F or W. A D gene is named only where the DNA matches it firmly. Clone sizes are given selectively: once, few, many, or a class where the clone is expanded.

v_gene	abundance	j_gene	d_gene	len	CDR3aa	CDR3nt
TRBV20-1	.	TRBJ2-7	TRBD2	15	CSAREVGGSSYEQYF	TGCAGTGCTAGAGAGGTTGGCGGGAGTTCCTACGAGCAGTACTTC
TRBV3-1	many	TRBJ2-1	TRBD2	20	CASSQESAPGLSGTEGEQFF	TGTGCCAGCAGCCAAGAAAGTGCGCCAGGGCTTAGCGGGACTGAGGGAGAGCAGTTCTTC
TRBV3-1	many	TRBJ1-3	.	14	CASSQGTAGNTIYF	TGTGCCAGCAGCCAAGGGACAGCTGGAAACACCATATATTTT
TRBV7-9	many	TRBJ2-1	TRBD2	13	CASSLLADNEQFF	TGTGCCAGCAGCTTACTAGCGGACAATGAGCAGTTCTTC
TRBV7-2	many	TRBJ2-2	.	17	CASAGGGPLVNTGELFF	TGTGCCAGCGCCGGTGGGGGGCCGTTGGTAAACACCGGGGAGCTGTTTTTT
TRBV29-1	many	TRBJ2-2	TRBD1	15	CSVLKQGANTGELFF	TGCAGCGTTTTAAAACAGGGGGCTAACACCGGGGAGCTGTTTTTT
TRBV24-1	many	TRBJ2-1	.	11	CATSGNNEQFF	TGTGCCACGAGTGGGAACAATGAGCAGTTCTTC
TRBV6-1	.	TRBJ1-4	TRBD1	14	CASREDRDNEKLFF	TGTGCCAGCAGGGAAGACAGGGACAATGAAAAACTGTTTTTT
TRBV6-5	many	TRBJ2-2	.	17	CASSYDHMDLNTGELFF	TGTGCCAGCAGTTACGATCATATGGATCTAAACACCGGGGAGCTGTTTTTT
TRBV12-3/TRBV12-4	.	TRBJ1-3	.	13	CASSFLEGNTIYF	TGTGCCAGCAGTTTTCTCGAAGGAAACACCATATATTTT
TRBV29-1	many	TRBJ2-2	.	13	CSVDPANTGELFF	TGCAGCGTTGATCCGGCGAACACCGGGGAGCTGTTTTTT
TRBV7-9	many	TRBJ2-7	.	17	CASSPGGSGIRRHEQYF	TGTGCCAGCAGCCCTGGGGGTAGCGGCATCAGGCGGCACGAGCAGTACTTC
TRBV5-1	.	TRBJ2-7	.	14	CAISTRQWSYEQYF	TGCGCCATCAGCACCCGACAGTGGTCCTACGAGCAGTACTTC
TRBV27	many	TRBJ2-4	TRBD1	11	CASRDRNIQYF	TGTGCCAGCAGGGACAGGAACATTCAGTACTTC
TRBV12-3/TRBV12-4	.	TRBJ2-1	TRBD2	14	CVSARRESSYEQLF	TGTGTCAGCGCCAGGCGGGAGTCCTCCTATGAGCAGTTATTC
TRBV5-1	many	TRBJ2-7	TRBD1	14	CASSAGQGAHEQYF	TGCGCCAGCAGCGCCGGACAGGGGGCTCACGAGCAGTACTTC
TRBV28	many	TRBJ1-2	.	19	CASSFSSGLGTLLDYGYTF	TGTGCCAGCAGTTTTAGTTCCGGTTTAGGTACCCTTCTTGACTATGGCTACACCTTC
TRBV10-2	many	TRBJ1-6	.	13	CASREENNSPLHF	TGCGCCAGCAGAGAGGAAAATAATTCACCCCTCCACTTT
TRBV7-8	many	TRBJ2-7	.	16	CASSSRTGTTSYEQYF	TGTGCCAGCAGCTCCCGAACCGGGACAACAAGCTACGAGCAGTACTTC
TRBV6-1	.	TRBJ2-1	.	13	CASRGPSSNEQFF	TGTGCCAGCAGAGGCCCTAGTTCCAATGAGCAGTTCTTC
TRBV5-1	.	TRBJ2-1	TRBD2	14	CASSLGGGYNEQFF	TGCGCCAGCAGCCTGGGGGGGGGCTACAATGAGCAGTTCTTC
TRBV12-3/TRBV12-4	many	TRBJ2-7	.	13	CASTWGRGVEQYF	TGTGCCAGCACGTGGGGCAGGGGAGTCGAGCAGTACTTC
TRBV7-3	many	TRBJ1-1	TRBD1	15	CASSPRQGSRTEAFF	TGTGCCAGCAGCCCCCGACAGGGGTCGAGAACTGAAGCTTTCTTT
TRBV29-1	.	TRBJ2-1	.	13	CSIEGTSYNEQFF	TGCAGCATTGAGGGCACTTCATACAATGAGCAGTTCTTC
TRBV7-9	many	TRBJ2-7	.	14	CASSLTRGTYEQYF	TGTGCCAGCAGCTTAACTCGGGGAACCTACGAGCAGTACTTC
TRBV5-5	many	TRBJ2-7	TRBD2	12	CASSRGGYEQYF	TGTGCCAGCAGCCGGGGAGGGTACGAGCAGTACTTC
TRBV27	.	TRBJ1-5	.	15	CASSFMAASNQPQHF	TGTGCCAGCAGTTTTATGGCTGCTAGCAATCAGCCCCAGCATTTT
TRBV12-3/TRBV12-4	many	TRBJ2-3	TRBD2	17	CASSPIAGRASGDTQYF	TGTGCCAGCAGTCCCATAGCGGGAAGGGCTTCCGGAGATACGCAGTATTTT
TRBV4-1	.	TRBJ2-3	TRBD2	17	CASSRLPSGSYTDTQYF	TGCGCCAGCAGCCGCCTCCCTAGCGGGAGCTACACAGATACCCAGTATTTT
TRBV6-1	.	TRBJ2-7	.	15	CASSSLGTAYYEQYF	TGTGCCAGCAGTTCACTCGGGACGGCCTACTACGAGCAGTACTTC
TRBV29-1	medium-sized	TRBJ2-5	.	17	CSAGGASGDYFQETQYF	TGCAGCGCAGGTGGGGCCTCTGGCGACTACTTCCAAGAGACCCAGTACTTC
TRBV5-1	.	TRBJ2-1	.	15	CASSGWQGGYNEQFF	TGCGCCAGCAGCGGGTGGCAGGGGGGCTACAATGAGCAGTTCTTC
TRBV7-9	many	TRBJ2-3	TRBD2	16	CASSLSGGRDADTQYF	TGTGCCAGCAGCCTCTCCGGCGGGAGAGACGCAGATACGCAGTATTTT
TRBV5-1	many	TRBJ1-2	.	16	CASSSGLLPPNYGYTF	TGCGCCAGCAGCTCTGGACTCCTCCCTCCTAACTATGGCTACACCTTC
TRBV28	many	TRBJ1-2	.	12	CASSTTWRNYTF	TGTGCCAGCAGTACGACCTGGAGGAATTACACCTTC
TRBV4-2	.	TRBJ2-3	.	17	CASSPTVDLTSTDTQYF	TGTGCCAGCAGCCCTACAGTAGACCTGACTAGCACAGATACGCAGTATTTT
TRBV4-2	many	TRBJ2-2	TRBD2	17	CASHWASGEMNTGELFF	TGTGCCAGCCACTGGGCGAGCGGGGAAATGAACACCGGGGAGCTGTTTTTT
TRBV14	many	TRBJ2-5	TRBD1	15	CASSPSLGGKETQYF	TGTGCCAGCAGCCCCTCTTTAGGGGGCAAGGAGACCCAGTACTTC
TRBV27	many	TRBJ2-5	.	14	CASSSGTYKETQYF	TGTGCCAGCAGCTCCGGGACCTATAAAGAGACCCAGTACTTC